The 28 T cell receptor beta chains below come from one sample, sequenced in a study of cytomegalovirus exposure and HLA in healthy donors. The PCR had 60 Vbeta and 13 Jbeta primers. Assay used: immunoSEQ multiplex PCR; TCRdb lists only in-frame clones, some missing. This table has approximately 100,000 clones, approximately 82% appearing once. Sequenced material: PBMCs. Receptors were obtained from a young woman in good health and CMV-seronegative.

This chain connects TRBV18 to TRBJ1-2; no clear D gene. Deletions cut 3 bases from V and 8 bases from J, with 10 bases between. CDR3 length: 12 amino acids. Germline values: CDR1 KGHSH, CDR2 LQKENI. This chain's CDR3 is CASSPLNNGYTF. In DNA form, the CDR3 reads TGTGCCAGCTCACCGTTAAACAACGGCTACACCTTC.

The V gene is TRBV28, the J gene TRBJ2-2; TRBD1 matches 9 bases. The CDR3 has 15 amino acids. Germline V gene sequence: CDR1 MDHEN, CDR2 SYDVKM. With V trimmed by 6 bases and J by 6 bases, 8 bases remained unmatched. CDR3: CASSPGQGGSGELFF. In DNA form, the CDR3 reads TGTGCCAGCAGCCCGGGACAGGGAGGATCCGGGGAGCTGTTTTTT.

This rearrangement joins TRBV29-1 to TRBJ1-1, with TRBD1 matching over 7 bases. The CDR3 has 12 residues. The germline gives CDR1 SQVTM, CDR2 ANQGSEA. V trimming: 6 bases; J trimming: 5 bases; junction bases outside the gene matches: 6. The CDR3 sequence: CSVRRGRTEAFF. The CDR3 coding sequence is TGCAGCGTCCGCAGGGGGAGGACTGAAGCTTTCTTT.

The chain has TRBV5-4 and TRBJ2-3, with 14 bases fitting TRBD2. V lost 1 base and J lost 1; bases outside the gene matches: 2. Germline V gene lookup returns CDR1 SGHNT and CDR2 YYREEE (reference sequence). The CDR3 sequence is 17 residues long. The CDR3 nucleotides are TGTGCCAGCAGCTTGTTGACTAGCGGGGGGGGCACAGATACGCAGTATTTT. Translating it yields CASSLLTSGGGTDTQYF.

In the case of this clone: A read error may produce the germline difference seen at one junction end. The gene calls are TRBV7-9 and TRBJ2-1, with 12 bases identical to TRBD2. Germline-derived CDR1 and CDR2 are SEHNR and FQNEAQ (reference sequence). The CDR3 spans 16 residues. CDR3 in DNA: TGTTCCAGCAGCTCTCTGCTAGCGGGAGGGTACAATGAGCAGTTCTTC. The encoded protein is CSSSSLLAGGYNEQFF.

V gene TRBV6-5 combines with J gene TRBJ2-5, with 7 bases aligning to TRBD2. The J call is uncertain, as TRBJ2-7 better fits the DNA end. Looked up from germline, CDR1 is MNHEY and CDR2 is SVGAGI. The CDR3 consists of 16 residues. CDR3 protein: CASSYSRGGGGYEQYF. The CDR3 DNA follows: TGTGCCAGCAGTTACTCACGCGGCGGGGGAGGTTACGAGCAGTACTTC.

The chain links TRBV6-5 to TRBJ2-7, with 10 bases fitting TRBD2. CDR1 and CDR2 from the germline V gene are MNHEY and SVGAGI. The CDR3 runs 15 residues. V gave up 2 bases and J gave up 3 bases; unmatched junction bases: 4. CDR3 DNA sequence: TGTGCCAGCAGTTACCGAAGCGGGGGGGTCTACGAGCAGTACTTC. Its protein product is CASSYRSGGVYEQYF.

The V call is TRBV29-1, the J call TRBJ2-1, with D possibly being TRBD2 (6 bases). Germline V gives CDR1 SQVTM, CDR2 ANQGSEA. The CDR3 covers 15 residues. Trimming stripped 4 bases from V and 2 bases from J, with 15 bases between. The CDR3 protein is CSVGGGAITYNEQFF. The CDR3 DNA reads TGCAGCGTTGGGGGCGGGGCGATCACCTACAATGAGCAGTTCTTC.

This clone was detected once. The chain combines TRBV6-4 with TRBJ1-1; D may be TRBD1 (5 bases). The germline gives CDR1 MRHNA, CDR2 SNTAGT. V shed 0 bases and J shed 8 bases, with 10 bases lying between them. This CDR3 spans 13 amino acids. The CDR3: CASSDSAGTEAFF. CDR3 coding DNA: TGTGCCAGCAGTGACTCAGCGGGGACGGAAGCTTTCTTT.

In regard to this clone: At one of its ends the junction is not consistent with the germline gene, which may arise from a read error. The CDR3 sequence: CASSPGDSRNTQYF. The DNA for the CDR3 is TGTGCTAGCAGCCCCGGGGACAGTCGAAATACGCAGTATTTT. J is TRBJ2-3 and V is TRBV7-7, with 7 bases fitting TRBD1. CDR1 is SSHAT and CDR2 is FNYEAQ in the germline V gene (reference sequence). The CDR3 covers 14 residues.

This chain connects TRBV5-1 to TRBJ2-5; 8 bases are a match to TRBD1. Per germline, CDR1 SGHRS and CDR2 YFSETQ. V lost 5 bases and J lost 3; bases outside the gene matches: 3. CDR3 size: 13 residues. In DNA form, the CDR3 reads TGCGCCAGCAGTCCGACAGGGGAAGAGACCCAGTACTTC. It translates to CASSPTGEETQYF. The full variable domain, completed using reference TRBV5-1 and TRBJ2-5, is KAGVTQTPRYLIKTRGQQVTLSCSPISGHRSVSWYQQTPGQGLQFLFEYFSETQRNKGNFPGRFSGRQFSNSRSEMNVSTLELGDSALYLCASSPTGEETQYFGPGTRLLVL.

The rearrangement uses TRBV2 and TRBJ2-1; 8 nucleotides align to TRBD1. Germline V gene sequence: CDR1 SNHLY, CDR2 FYNNEI. Trimming cost V 8 bases and J 4 bases; bases outside gene matches: 10. This CDR3 has 15 amino acids. For the CDR3, the DNA is TGTGCCAGCCTAAGGCCAGACAGGGGTTACAATGAGCAGTTCTTC. It translates to CASLRPDRGYNEQFF. Together with reference TRBV2 and TRBJ2-1, the CDR3 gives the full variable domain: EPEVTQTPSHQVTQMGQEVILRCVPISNHLYFYWYRQILGQKVEFLVSFYNNEISEKSEIFDDQFSVERPDGSNFTLKIRSTKLEDSAMYFCASLRPDRGYNEQFFGPGTRLTVL.

The V and J genes are TRBV6-5 and TRBJ2-5; 9 bases agree with TRBD1. The CDR3 loop spans 15 amino acids. Germline V gene lookup returns CDR1 MNHEY and CDR2 SVGAGI. Germline trimming cut 4 bases from V and 4 bases from J; bases unmatched to any gene: 7. This chain's CDR3 is CASSSRDRVGETQYF. DNA for the CDR3: TGTGCCAGCAGTTCTAGGGACAGGGTAGGAGAGACCCAGTACTTC.

The chain combines TRBV5-6 with TRBJ2-7, with 9 bases lining up with TRBD1. J lost 4 bases, V lost 4 bases, and 6 bases had no gene match. The CDR3 runs 14 residues. CDR1 and CDR2 (germline): SGHDT, YYEEEE. The CDR3 DNA reads TGTGCCAGCAGCGGGGTGGGACAGGGTTACGAGCAGTACTTC. As protein: CASSGVGQGYEQYF.

This chain connects TRBV7-6 to TRBJ2-1; TRBD2 is a possible D gene (5 bases). There are 14 residues in the CDR3. The V gene lost 2 bases and the J gene lost 12 bases, with 17 bases spanning the gap. Germline CDR1 reads SGHVS; CDR2 reads FNYEAQ. The DNA for the CDR3 is TGTGCCAGCAGCTTATGGGAGACGGAACGGTCGCAGTTCTTC. It encodes CASSLWETERSQFF.

The CDR3 is CASRMDRTYEQYF. CDR3 nucleotides: TGTGCCAGCAGAATGGACAGGACCTACGAGCAGTACTTC. The genes are TRBV28 and TRBJ2-7; 7 positions match TRBD1. This CDR3 region has 13 residues. With V trimmed by 6 bases and J by 2 bases, 4 bases remained unmatched. The germline V gene encodes CDR1 MDHEN and CDR2 SYDVKM.

The chain has TRBV5-4 and TRBJ2-7, with 9 bases that match TRBD1. Losses at the gene ends were 4 bases for V and 7 bases for J; bases not matched to a gene: 9. This CDR3 is 14 amino acids long. CDR1 is SGHNT, CDR2 YYREEE, per germline (reference sequence). This CDR3 reads CASSPGQGAQEQYF. CDR3 in DNA: TGTGCCAGCAGCCCGGGACAGGGAGCGCAAGAGCAGTACTTC.

In DNA form, the CDR3 reads TGCGCCAGCAGTCACAAATCAGTCGGAGGGCCCTTTTATACGCAGTATTTT. It is translated as CASSHKSVGGPFYTQYF. The chain links TRBV23-1 to TRBJ2-3; weak D call: TRBD2 (6 bases). TRBV23-1 has ORF status, its function being uncertain. V dropped 3 bases and J dropped 7 bases, with 23 bases sitting between them. CDR3 length equals 17 residues.

The J gene is TRBJ2-1, the V gene TRBV7-9; D might be TRBD2 (6 bases). Deletions cut 3 bases from V and 5 bases from J, with 14 bases between. CDR1 SEHNR and CDR2 FQNEAQ come from the germline V gene (reference sequence). The CDR3 is 15 residues long. The CDR3, as DNA: TGTGCCAGCAGCTTTTCGACGGGGGTCAACAATGAGCAGTTCTTC. Translation: CASSFSTGVNNEQFF.

The V and J genes are TRBV4-3 and TRBJ2-1, with TRBD2 matching over 8 bases. Germline V gives CDR1 LGHNA, CDR2 YSLEER. With 0 bases clipped from V and 8 bases from J, the junction kept 12 bases outside the gene matches. CDR3 length: 17 residues. This chain's CDR3 is CASSQDLIGRAGHEQFF. The CDR3 coding sequence is TGCGCCAGCAGCCAAGATCTAATCGGGAGGGCCGGCCATGAGCAGTTCTTC.

The chain joins TRBV19 to TRBJ2-3; TRBD2 agrees at 10 bases. This CDR3 has 18 residues. The trim removed 6 bases at V and 5 bases at J, leaving 17 bases unmatched. Per germline, CDR1 LNHDA and CDR2 SQIVND (reference sequence). The CDR3 DNA follows: TGTGCCAGTAGCCACGGTCCCTCGCTAGCGGGAGATGGAGATACGCAGTATTTT. Translation: CASSHGPSLAGDGDTQYF.

The chain carries TRBV7-8 and TRBJ1-4; D not resolved. The V end was cut by 1 base, the J end by 8 bases, with 11 bases between. CDR1 and CDR2 from the germline V gene are SGHVS and FQNEAQ. This CDR3 is built from 14 residues. CDR3 coding DNA: TGTGCCAGCAGCTTAGGTTTGGGGAGGGAAAAACTGTTTTTT. This translates into CASSLGLGREKLFF.

The V and J genes are TRBV9 and TRBJ2-1, with 7 bases identical to TRBD2. Germline V gives CDR1 SGDLS, CDR2 YYNGEE. The V and J ends lost 1 base and 5 bases, in that order; junction bases with no gene match: 3. The CDR3 runs to 14 residues. CDR3 DNA sequence: TGTGCCAGCAGCGTATCGGGGGGTAACAATGAGCAGTTCTTC. Translation gives CASSVSGGNNEQFF.

The chain couples TRBV6-4 to TRBJ2-1, with TRBD1 matching 8 bases. With V trimmed by 6 bases and J by 1 base, 5 bases remained unmatched. CDR1 and CDR2 (germline): MRHNA, SNTAGT. CDR3 length equals 15 residues. The CDR3 region has the DNA TGTGCCAGCAGCAGGGGGCTACTATCCTACAATGAGCAGTTCTTC. It codes for CASSRGLLSYNEQFF.

The chain couples TRBV28 to TRBJ2-7, with D unresolved. Germline CDR1 reads MDHEN; CDR2 reads SYDVKM. The CDR3 spans 13 residues. The germline V and J ends were trimmed by 5 bases and 1 base, with 9 bases remaining between them. DNA of the CDR3: TGTGCCAGCAGTGAAAGCAAGTCCTACGAGCAGTACTTC. Translation: CASSESKSYEQYF.

The rearrangement uses TRBV30 and TRBJ1-3; no reliable D call. The V end was cut by 8 bases, the J end by 2 bases, with 10 bases between. The CDR3 consists of 12 residues. Per the germline V gene, CDR1 is GTSNPN and CDR2 is SVGIG (reference sequence). Written as DNA, the CDR3 is TGTGCCCTGCCCGGTACTGGAAACACCATATATTTT. It encodes CALPGTGNTIYF.

This chain joins TRBV25-1 and TRBJ2-1; D might be TRBD2 (5 bases). Germline loops: CDR1 MGHDK, CDR2 SYGVNS. The CDR3 is 16 amino acids. V gave up 2 bases and J gave up 0 bases, with 11 bases separating them. CDR3 sequence (DNA): TGTGCCAGCAGTGAACTCGAAGGGAGCTCCTACAATGAGCAGTTCTTC. Protein product: CASSELEGSSYNEQFF.

The chain carries TRBV18 and TRBJ2-1; D ambiguous. Deletions cut 1 base from V and 6 bases from J, with 10 bases between. The CDR3 is 14 amino acids. The germline V gene has CDR1 KGHSH and CDR2 LQKENI. The CDR3 DNA follows: TGTGCCAGCTCACCACAGAGCGACGGCAATGAGCAGTTCTTC. Translated: CASSPQSDGNEQFF.